One sample yielded the 30 T cell receptor beta chains listed below, sequenced in a study of cytomegalovirus exposure and HLA in healthy donors. The PCR made use of 60 Vbeta and 13 Jbeta primers. Assay used: immunoSEQ multiplex PCR; TCRdb lists only in-frame clones, some missing. The table lists 300,000 or so clones, 84% of them singletons. What was sequenced was PBMCs. The receptors here all came from a woman in her forties in good health and CMV-seropositive.

This chain's CDR3 is CASSLGAGVYSGANVLTF. CDR3 sequence (DNA): TGCGCCAGCAGCTTGGGGGCGGGAGTTTACTCTGGGGCCAACGTCCTGACTTTC. The J gene is TRBJ2-6, the V gene TRBV5-1; TRBD2 agrees at 7 bases. Unmatched junction bases numbered 6, after V lost 0 bases and J lost 0 bases. The CDR3 consists of 18 residues. Germline lookup yields CDR1 SGHRS and CDR2 YFSETQ.

CDR3 region: CASSLAGTGYGYTF. CDR3 DNA: TGTGCCAGCAGCTTGGCCGGGACAGGCTATGGCTACACCTTC. The rearrangement links TRBV7-8 to TRBJ1-2, with 8 bases matching TRBD1. Germline trimming cut 3 bases from V and 4 bases from J; bases unmatched to any gene: 4. This CDR3 has 14 residues. Germline V gene sequence: CDR1 SGHVS, CDR2 FQNEAQ.

The chain couples TRBV7-2 to TRBJ2-4, with 8 bases matching TRBD2. V was pared by 5 bases and J by 2 bases, with 11 bases of the junction left unmatched. In germline, CDR1 is SGHTA, CDR2 FQGNSA. CDR3 length: 17 amino acids. The chain's CDR3 is CASSPYSGTGTKNIQYF. The CDR3 region has the DNA TGTGCCAGCAGCCCGTATAGCGGGACGGGAACCAAAAACATTCAGTACTTC.

This clone was observed a single time. The chain is built from TRBV7-9 and TRBJ2-1; 8 nucleotides agree with TRBD2. V lost 10 bases to trimming and J lost 13 bases; unmatched junction nucleotides: 6. Looked up from germline, CDR1 is SEHNR and CDR2 is FQNEAQ (reference sequence). The CDR3 runs 10 residues. CDR3 region: CATDLAGQFF. CDR3 in DNA: TGTGCCACCGATCTAGCGGGTCAGTTCTTC.

The rearrangement links TRBV6-5 to TRBJ2-7; the match to TRBD2 covers 10 bases. This CDR3 comprises 15 residues. Germline-derived CDR1 and CDR2 are MNHEY and SVGAGI. The V and J ends lost 1 base and 5 bases, in that order; junction bases with no gene match: 5. The CDR3 sequence is CASSYFLAGVDEQYF. CDR3 in DNA: TGTGCCAGCAGTTACTTTCTAGCGGGAGTGGACGAGCAGTACTTC.

The rearrangement joins TRBV7-9 to TRBJ2-7; unclear D gene. This CDR3 contains 15 residues. Trimming removed 5 bases from V and 2 bases from J, with 16 bases in between. The V gene's germline CDR1 is SEHNR and CDR2 FQNEAQ (reference sequence). The CDR3 nucleotides read TGTGCCAGCAGCGCGGAGCCCCCCACCCCCTACGAGCAGTACTTC. Translated, it gives CASSAEPPTPYEQYF. The whole variable domain, remainder taken from reference TRBV7-9 and TRBJ2-7, is DTGVSQNPRHKITKRGQNVTFRCDPISEHNRLYWYRQTLGQGPEFLTYFQNEAQLEKSRLLSDRFSAERPKGSFSTLEIQRTEQGDSAMYLCASSAEPPTPYEQYFGPGTRLTVT.

As for this clone: The DNA is omitted, as the CDR3 cannot be located on it reliably, and the CDR3 follows TCRdb's listing. This rearrangement joins TRBV6-6 to TRBJ1-1; TRBD1 is the table's D call and was not checked against the DNA. Termini included, the CDR3 measures 13 amino acids. Per germline, CDR1 MNHNY and CDR2 SVGAGI (reference sequence). The chain's CDR3 is CASSSSGQLEAFF.

This chain links TRBV30 with TRBJ1-4; 8 bases map to TRBD1. Germline assignment: CDR1 GTSNPN and CDR2 SVGIG (reference sequence). J lost 8 bases, V lost 3 bases, and 8 bases had no gene match. This CDR3 has 14 amino acids. The CDR3 here is CAWRAGTGGEKLFF. Here the CDR3 DNA reads TGTGCCTGGAGGGCAGGGACAGGAGGCGAAAAACTGTTTTTT.

This clone was seen only once. The genes are TRBV7-2 and TRBJ1-5; 7 nucleotides agree with TRBD1. Losses at the gene ends were 1 base for V and 2 bases for J; bases not matched to a gene: 2. There are 15 residues in the CDR3. CDR1 is SGHTA and CDR2 is FQGNSA in the germline V gene. The CDR3: CASSLGGQRNQPQHF. CDR3 bases: TGTGCCAGCAGCTTAGGGGGACAGCGCAATCAGCCCCAGCATTTT.

The V call is TRBV9, the J call TRBJ2-7; TRBD2 aligns across 9 bases. V lost 0 bases to trimming and J lost 5 bases; unmatched junction nucleotides: 6. This CDR3 contains 15 residues. Germline loops: CDR1 SGDLS, CDR2 YYNGEE. Here the CDR3 reads CASSVGGLATNEQYF. CDR3 DNA sequence: TGTGCCAGCAGCGTAGGAGGACTAGCGACAAACGAGCAGTACTTC.

The chain uses TRBV9 and TRBJ2-5; 7 positions agree with TRBD1. The CDR3 has 15 amino acids. Germline V gene lookup returns CDR1 SGDLS and CDR2 YYNGEE. The V and J ends lost 0 bases and 4 bases, in that order; junction bases with no gene match: 6. DNA of the CDR3: TGTGCCAGCAGCGTAGGACAGGGAGTAGGAGAGACCCAGTACTTC. Protein product: CASSVGQGVGETQYF.

This clone was detected only once. The chain links TRBV5-1 to TRBJ2-1; the match to TRBD1 covers 7 bases. The germline V gene encodes CDR1 SGHRS and CDR2 YFSETQ. This CDR3 region has 15 residues. J gave up 4 bases and V 5 bases, and 9 bases lay outside the gene matches. The CDR3 loop reads CASRRDSLGYNEQFF. Written as DNA, the CDR3 is TGCGCCAGCAGGAGGGACAGCCTCGGGTACAATGAGCAGTTCTTC.

The chain employs TRBV28 and TRBJ1-2; 8 bases line up with TRBD1. Trimming took 3 bases from V and 8 from J; bases not matched to a gene: 11. The CDR3 totals 15 residues. Germline assignment: CDR1 MDHEN and CDR2 SYDVKM. The CDR3 protein is CASSLPGSQGGGYTF. The DNA of the CDR3 is TGTGCCAGCAGTTTGCCGGGGTCACAGGGGGGAGGCTACACCTTC.

The chain has TRBV30 and TRBJ1-1; D remains unclear. Per germline, CDR1 GTSNPN and CDR2 SVGIG (reference sequence). The CDR3 contains 14 residues. The germline V and J ends were trimmed by 0 bases and 6 bases, with 14 bases remaining between them. DNA of the CDR3: TGTGCCTGGAGTGTCGGAGGGCCTGGGGCTGAAGCTTTCTTT. This encodes CAWSVGGPGAEAFF.

This clone was counted a few times. The J gene is TRBJ2-1, the V gene TRBV6-1, with D possibly TRBD1 on 5 matching bases. Per the germline V gene, CDR1 is MNHNS and CDR2 is SASEGT. V was shortened by 6 bases and J by 8 bases, with 14 bases between the two germline ends. The CDR3 is 13 residues long. CDR3 region: CASSRERGHEQFF. CDR3 DNA: TGTGCCAGCAGCCGCGAAAGGGGCCATGAGCAGTTCTTC.

The J gene is TRBJ2-2, the V gene TRBV9; possible D gene TRBD1, 5 bases. V was shortened by 3 bases and J by 1 base, with 10 bases between the two germline ends. Germline values: CDR1 SGDLS, CDR2 YYNGEE. The CDR3 spans 15 residues. For the CDR3, the DNA is TGTGCCAGCAGCGGTGGCAGGGTGAACACCGGGGAGCTGTTTTTT. It specifies CASSGGRVNTGELFF.

CDR3 region: CATSSGRSSYNEQFF. Written as DNA, the CDR3 is TGTGCCACCAGCAGCGGGAGAAGCTCCTACAATGAGCAGTTCTTC. The chain uses TRBV15 and TRBJ2-1; weak D call: TRBD2 (6 bases). Trimming removed 3 bases at V and 0 bases at J, with 9 bases between. CDR3 size: 15 residues. Germline-derived CDR1 and CDR2 are LNHNV and YYDKDF (reference sequence).

V and J are TRBV7-5 and TRBJ1-4; TRBD1, the table's D call, was not compared with the DNA. TRBV7-5 is tagged as a pseudogene. CDR3 length: 15 residues. The CDR3 reads CATRGQAATNEKLFF. CDR3 DNA: TGCGCGACCCGAGGACAGGCCGCAACTAATGAAAAACTGTTTTTT.

The chain has TRBV7-8 and TRBJ1-2; no clear D. CDR3 length equals 17 residues. Trimming took off 2 bases at V and 4 bases at J, with 20 bases between the two ends. Germline lookup yields CDR1 SGHVS and CDR2 FQNEAQ. CDR3 sequence reads: CASSLMTRGTATYGYTF. Written as DNA, the CDR3 is TGTGCCAGCAGCTTAATGACGCGGGGAACTGCTACCTATGGCTACACCTTC.

This clone showed up just a few times. The chain recombines TRBV5-1 with TRBJ1-2; TRBD1 might be the D (6 bases). Trimming removed 0 bases at V and 2 bases at J, with 8 bases between. The CDR3 covers 14 residues. CDR1 and CDR2 from the germline V gene are SGHRS and YFSETQ. The CDR3 protein is CASSLVQGNYGYTF. DNA for the CDR3: TGCGCCAGCAGCTTGGTTCAGGGGAACTATGGCTACACCTTC.

The V and J genes are TRBV5-4 and TRBJ2-1, with 11 bases identical to TRBD2. Germline trimming cut 4 bases from V and 9 bases from J; bases unmatched to any gene: 9. The CDR3 consists of 15 residues. The germline V gene encodes CDR1 SGHNT and CDR2 YYREEE (reference sequence). The CDR3 DNA is TGTGCCAGCAGCACCGGGACTAGCGGTATTGGTGAGCAGTTCTTC. The encoded protein is CASSTGTSGIGEQFF.

The chain is built from TRBV9 and TRBJ2-7; 7 positions agree with TRBD1. With 0 bases clipped from V and 4 bases from J, the junction kept 4 bases outside the gene matches. The CDR3 has 14 residues. Germline values: CDR1 SGDLS, CDR2 YYNGEE. The CDR3 reads CASSVGSGQYEQYF. CDR3 DNA sequence: TGTGCCAGCAGCGTAGGGTCGGGACAGTACGAGCAGTACTTC.

The chain couples TRBV5-1 to TRBJ2-5; D possibly corresponds to TRBD1 (5 bases). V lost 0 bases and J 9 bases, leaving 15 bases between the germline ends. The CDR3 covers 14 residues. Germline values: CDR1 SGHRS, CDR2 YFSETQ. This CDR3 reads CASSLGQAQGAQYF. The CDR3 nucleotides are TGCGCCAGCAGCTTGGGCCAGGCTCAAGGGGCCCAGTACTTC.

The chain carries TRBV18 and TRBJ1-2; D uncertain. Germline CDR1 and CDR2: KGHSH and LQKENI. The CDR3 has 14 residues. Trimming removed 4 bases from V and 8 bases from J, with 17 bases in between. CDR3 loop: CASSLDLLPGGYTF. DNA for the CDR3: TGTGCCAGCTCACTGGACCTCCTGCCGGGAGGCTACACCTTC.

The chain joins TRBV18 to TRBJ2-1, with 8 bases that match TRBD1. The germline V gene has CDR1 KGHSH and CDR2 LQKENI. Trimming cost V 4 bases and J 5 bases; bases outside gene matches: 7. There are 15 residues in the CDR3. The CDR3 spells CASSRGTGLNNEQFF. As DNA, the CDR3 is TGTGCCAGCTCACGGGGGACAGGTCTTAACAATGAGCAGTTCTTC.

The rearrangement joins TRBV30 to TRBJ2-3, with 13 bases that match TRBD2. Germline loops: CDR1 GTSNPN, CDR2 SVGIG (reference sequence). V lost 0 bases and J lost 3; bases outside the gene matches: 6. CDR3 length: 17 residues. In DNA, the CDR3 is TGTGCCTGGAGTGTAGCTAGGACTAGCGGGAGTACAGATACGCAGTATTTT. Translated: CAWSVARTSGSTDTQYF.

The gene calls are TRBV9 and TRBJ1-1, with D possibly TRBD1 on 6 matching bases. Germline V gives CDR1 SGDLS, CDR2 YYNGEE. This CDR3 is 15 amino acids long. V dropped 2 bases and J dropped 3 bases, with 14 bases sitting between them. The CDR3 region has the DNA TGTGCCAGCAGCGTTACCGCAGGGGAAGACACTGAAGCTTTCTTT. Its protein is CASSVTAGEDTEAFF.

The chain has TRBV5-1 and TRBJ2-5, with D uncertain. Germline CDR1 is SGHRS and CDR2 is YFSETQ. The CDR3 extends over 12 amino acids. V was pared by 0 bases and J by 9 bases, with 9 bases between. CDR3 nucleotide sequence: TGCGCCAGCAGCTTGGAATCGACTCCCCAGTACTTC. This encodes CASSLESTPQYF. The variable domain in full, completed from reference TRBV5-1 and TRBJ2-5, reads KAGVTQTPRYLIKTRGQQVTLSCSPISGHRSVSWYQQTPGQGLQFLFEYFSETQRNKGNFPGRFSGRQFSNSRSEMNVSTLELGDSALYLCASSLESTPQYFGPGTRLLVL.

The V call is TRBV7-2, the J call TRBJ2-7; a weak D match, TRBD2 (5 bases). V was cut by 1 base and J by 4 bases, with 14 bases left in between. Per the germline V gene, CDR1 is SGHTA and CDR2 is FQGNSA. The CDR3 contains 15 residues. The CDR3 bases are TGTGCCAGCAGCTTAGTAATGAGCGGAGAATACGAGCAGTACTTC. It translates to CASSLVMSGEYEQYF.

The chain combines TRBV5-1 with TRBJ2-3, with 9 bases lining up with TRBD2. Germline CDR1 SGHRS, CDR2 YFSETQ. Trimming at V came to 1 base and at J to 4 bases, leaving 7 bases not matched to a gene. CDR3 size: 16 residues. In DNA, the CDR3 is TGCGCCAGCAGCTTGACCAGCGGGAGGCTCCCAGATACGCAGTATTTT. Protein product: CASSLTSGRLPDTQYF.